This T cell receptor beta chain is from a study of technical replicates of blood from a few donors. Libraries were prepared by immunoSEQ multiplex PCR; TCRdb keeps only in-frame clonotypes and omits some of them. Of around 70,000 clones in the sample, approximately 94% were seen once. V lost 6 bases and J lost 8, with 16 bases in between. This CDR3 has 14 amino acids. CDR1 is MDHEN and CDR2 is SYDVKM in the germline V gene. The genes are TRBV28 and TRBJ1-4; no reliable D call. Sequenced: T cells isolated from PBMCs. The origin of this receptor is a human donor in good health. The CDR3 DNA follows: TGTGCCAGCAGCTTGCCCCCACTTTCCGAAAAACTGTTTTTT. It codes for CASSLPPLSEKLFF.